This passage covers 29 T cell receptor beta chains from one sample sequenced in a study of beta chain features in type 1 diabetes. Expressed TCRB transcripts were sequenced because the isolated RNA had all been reverse transcribed beforehand. The data were produced by immunoSEQ multiplex PCR, yet TCRdb's version contains in-frame clones alone and is incomplete. The sample carries 250,000 to 300,000 clones, 8% recorded once. The sequencing input was central memory CD4+ T cells from blood. The source is a woman in her late teens or twenties in good health.

V gene TRBV7-2 combines with J gene TRBJ2-7; 8 bases map to TRBD2. Losses at the gene ends were 5 bases for V and 4 bases for J; bases not matched to a gene: 7. Germline V gene lookup returns CDR1 SGHTA and CDR2 FQGNSA. The CDR3 covers 14 residues. The CDR3 sequence is CASSQGAGVYEQYF. The CDR3 DNA reads TGTGCCAGCAGCCAAGGAGCGGGAGTGTACGAGCAGTACTTC.

This chain connects TRBV20-1 to TRBJ2-3, with 10 nucleotides matching TRBD2. The V and J ends lost 7 bases and 5 bases, in that order; junction bases with no gene match: 0. Germline CDR1 is DFQATT and CDR2 is SNEGSKA (reference sequence). CDR3 length: 11 residues. The CDR3 loop is CSGTSGDTQYF. The CDR3 DNA is TGCAGTGGGACTAGCGGAGATACGCAGTATTTT.

The chain is built from TRBV7-2 and TRBJ2-3; 14 bases agree with TRBD2. This CDR3 has 16 residues. Losses at the gene ends were 5 bases for V and 5 bases for J; bases not matched to a gene: 6. Germline V lookup: CDR1 SGHTA, CDR2 FQGNSA. The CDR3 nucleotides read TGTGCCAGCAGCCCAGGGACTAGCGGGAGAGGAGATACGCAGTATTTT. As protein: CASSPGTSGRGDTQYF.

CDR3 sequence reads: CASSLTGHSYGYTF. CDR3 bases: TGTGCCAGCAGTTTAACGGGACACTCCTATGGCTACACCTTC. The genes are TRBV27 and TRBJ1-2; the D gene is possibly TRBD1 (6 bases). The V end was cut by 2 bases, the J end by 4 bases, with 11 bases between. Germline loops: CDR1 MNHEY, CDR2 SMNVEV (reference sequence). The CDR3 runs to 14 residues.

This clone was observed a handful of times. The chain employs TRBV29-1 and TRBJ2-1; the D gene is possibly TRBD1 (5 bases). From germline, CDR1 is SQVTM and CDR2 ANQGSEA. The CDR3 runs to 16 residues. The germline V and J ends were trimmed by 3 bases and 2 bases, with 17 bases remaining between them. This CDR3 reads CSVESPGSGAYNEQFF. CDR3 DNA: TGCAGCGTTGAGTCCCCAGGGTCTGGCGCCTACAATGAGCAGTTCTTC.

This clone was found many times. The J gene is TRBJ1-3, the V gene TRBV7-8; no reliable D call. The CDR3 contains 16 residues. CDR1 is SGHVS, CDR2 FQNEAQ, per germline. V was clipped by 3 bases and J by 4 bases, with 16 bases between them. In DNA, the CDR3 is TGTGCCAGCAGCTTCGTCAAGGGTCATTCGGGAAACACCATATATTTT. Amino acids: CASSFVKGHSGNTIYF. The full variable domain, in which reference TRBV7-8 and TRBJ1-3 provide the parts outside the CDR3, is GAGVSQSPRYKVAKRGQDVALRCDPISGHVSLFWYQQALGQGPEFLTYFQNEAQLDKSGLPSDRFFAERPEGSVSTLKIQRTQQEDSAVYLCASSFVKGHSGNTIYFGEGSWLTVV.

A few counts support this clone. The genes are TRBV6-5 and TRBJ1-3; tentative D call: TRBD1 (5 bases). The CDR3 has 16 amino acids. The germline V and J ends were trimmed by 2 bases and 2 bases, with 13 bases remaining between them. CDR1 is MNHEY, CDR2 SVGAGI, per germline. CDR3 coding DNA: TGTGCCAGCAGTTACCGCAGTAGGGGTCCTGGAAACACCATATATTTT. Amino acids: CASSYRSRGPGNTIYF.

In its sample, this clone was seen many times. The CDR3 is CASSPLIVPETQYF. CDR3 DNA: TGTGCCAGCAGCCCCCTGATCGTCCCAGAGACCCAGTACTTC. This sequence joins TRBV6-5 and TRBJ2-5; no definite D call. The CDR3 covers 14 residues. Trimming took 6 bases from V and 4 from J, leaving 15 bases between them. From germline, CDR1 is MNHEY and CDR2 SVGAGI.

This clone was seen only a few times. The genes are TRBV4-3 and TRBJ2-5, with D maybe TRBD2 (6 bases). The CDR3 extends over 15 amino acids. V lost 0 bases and J lost 5, with 13 bases in between. Germline V lookup: CDR1 LGHNA, CDR2 YSLEER. The chain's CDR3 is CASSQDDRGRETQYF. DNA of the CDR3: TGCGCCAGCAGCCAAGACGACAGAGGGAGGGAGACCCAGTACTTC.

The sample holds a few counts of this clone. This sequence joins TRBV10-3 and TRBJ1-5; D not resolved. This CDR3 region has 12 residues. The V gene's germline CDR1 is ENHRY and CDR2 SYGVKD. With 2 bases removed from V and 7 bases from J, the gap between germline ends came to 6 bases. CDR3 in amino acids: CAISEGLQPQHF. CDR3 DNA: TGTGCCATCAGTGAGGGTCTCCAGCCCCAGCATTTT.

This clone was picked up a small number of times. The V and J genes are TRBV9 and TRBJ2-2; a weak D match, TRBD2 (5 bases). Trimming took off 4 bases at V and 3 bases at J, with 16 bases between the two ends. The CDR3 loop spans 16 amino acids. Germline V lookup: CDR1 SGDLS, CDR2 YYNGEE. The CDR3 protein is CASSPRAAQYTGELFF. Written as DNA, the CDR3 is TGTGCCAGCAGCCCGAGGGCAGCTCAATACACCGGGGAGCTGTTTTTT.

Only a few counts were recorded for this clone. The V call is TRBV7-9, the J call TRBJ1-6, with no clear D. The CDR3 is 14 residues long. Trimming shortened V by 3 bases and J by 5 bases, and 8 bases separated the two germline ends. CDR1 and CDR2 (germline): SEHNR, FQNEAQ (reference sequence). The CDR3 DNA sequence: TGTGCCAGCAGCTTCGGCGGGAATAATTCACCCCTCCACTTT. It is translated as CASSFGGNNSPLHF.

This clone appeared a few times. DNA for the CDR3: TGTGCCAGCAGTGAAGGGACCGACCACAATGAGCAGTTCTTC. Encoded protein: CASSEGTDHNEQFF. The chain has TRBV6-1 and TRBJ2-1, with D unclear. The CDR3 totals 14 residues. Between the trimmed V and J ends, which lost 1 base and 5 bases, there was a span of 9 bases. The germline V gene encodes CDR1 MNHNS and CDR2 SASEGT.

This CDR3 is CASSFGESGQFF. CDR3 DNA sequence: TGTGCCAGCAGTTTCGGGGAGTCTGGGCAGTTCTTC. The genes are TRBV7-2 and TRBJ2-1, with D possibly matching TRBD2 (5 bases). V lost 6 bases and J 12 bases, leaving 15 bases between the germline ends. The V gene's germline CDR1 is SGHTA and CDR2 FQGNSA. CDR3 length: 12 residues.

The chain links TRBV11-3 to TRBJ2-3; perhaps D is TRBD1 or TRBD2 (6 bases each). The CDR3 spans 18 residues. V was cut by 5 bases and J by 2 bases, with 23 bases left in between. In germline, CDR1 is SGHNT, CDR2 YENEEA. CDR3 region: CASSTTGSRTAYTDTQYF. CDR3 sequence (DNA): TGTGCCAGCAGCACCACCGGGAGTCGGACAGCCTACACAGATACGCAGTATTTT. Combining the CDR3 with reference TRBV11-3 and TRBJ2-3 gives the whole variable domain EAGVVQSPRYKIIEKKQPVAFWCNPISGHNTLYWYLQNLGQGPELLIRYENEEAVDDSQLPKDRFSAERLKGVDSTLKIQPAELGDSAVYLCASSTTGSRTAYTDTQYFGPGTRLTVL.

The chain couples TRBV7-3 to TRBJ2-3; TRBD2 aligns across 8 bases. This CDR3 contains 17 residues. J was trimmed by 0 bases and V by 5 bases; bases with no gene match: 10. The V gene's germline CDR1 is SGHTA and CDR2 FQGTGA. The CDR3 spells CASSPQPLAGSTDTQYF. As DNA, the CDR3 is TGTGCCAGCAGCCCCCAACCCTTAGCGGGGAGCACAGATACGCAGTATTTT.

This clone was seen a few times. This chain uses TRBV7-2 with TRBJ2-3; the D gene is possibly TRBD2 (5 bases). The V end lost 3 bases, the J end lost 4 bases, and 8 bases lay between the germline ends. This CDR3 region has 13 residues. Per the germline V gene, CDR1 is SGHTA and CDR2 is FQGNSA. The CDR3 sequence is CASSFPGSDTQYF. Written as DNA, the CDR3 is TGTGCCAGCAGCTTCCCGGGGTCAGATACGCAGTATTTT.

This clone came up a few times. The chain is built from TRBV5-1 and TRBJ2-3; unclear D gene. Trimming took 0 bases from V and 2 from J, leaving 7 bases between them. From germline, CDR1 is SGHRS and CDR2 YFSETQ. The CDR3 contains 14 residues. This CDR3 reads CASSLERNTDTQYF. Here the CDR3 DNA reads TGCGCCAGCAGCTTGGAACGGAACACAGATACGCAGTATTTT.

This clone has ten or more counts. The rearrangement joins TRBV7-2 to TRBJ1-2, with 7 nucleotides matching TRBD1. This CDR3 comprises 15 residues. Germline V gives CDR1 SGHTA, CDR2 FQGNSA. After removal of 4 bases from V and 6 bases from J, the junction contained 11 bases not matched to a gene. CDR3 nucleotides: TGTGCCAGCAGCTCATATCAAGGGACAGTTAATGGCTACACCTTC. It translates to CASSSYQGTVNGYTF. The whole variable domain, filled in from reference TRBV7-2 and TRBJ1-2, reads GAGVSQSPSNKVTEKGKDVELRCDPISGHTALYWYRQSLGQGLEFLIYFQGNSAPDKSGLPSDRFSAERTGGSVSTLTIQRTQQEDSAVYLCASSSYQGTVNGYTFGSGTRLTVV.

Only a few counts were recorded for this clone. The chain joins TRBV19 to TRBJ1-5; no definite D call. The CDR3 sequence is 13 residues long. Germline V gene sequence: CDR1 LNHDA, CDR2 SQIVND (reference sequence). V lost 5 bases, J lost 6 bases, and 11 bases lay in between. The CDR3 sequence is CASSRQDPQPQHF. CDR3 DNA sequence: TGTGCCAGTAGTCGTCAGGATCCTCAGCCCCAGCATTTT.

V is TRBV7-2 and J is TRBJ2-2, with 9 bases aligning to TRBD1. Per the germline V gene, CDR1 is SGHTA and CDR2 is FQGNSA. V dropped 3 bases and J dropped 2; count of bases not matched to a gene: 4. There are 16 residues in the CDR3. For the CDR3, the DNA is TGTGCCAGCAGCTTCCGGGACAGGGTCAACACCGGGGAGCTGTTTTTT. Protein product: CASSFRDRVNTGELFF.

The V gene is TRBV27, the J gene TRBJ1-4, with D hard to call. This CDR3 has 13 residues. Germline CDR1 reads MNHEY; CDR2 reads SMNVEV (reference sequence). Deletions cut 6 bases from V and 12 bases from J, with 17 bases between. The CDR3, as DNA: TGTGCCAGCAGCCCTTTTCTCCCGGGAGAACTGTTTTTT. Amino acid sequence: CASSPFLPGELFF.

The V and J genes are TRBV14 and TRBJ2-1; TRBD2 matches 14 bases. The CDR3 sequence is 16 residues long. CDR1 is SGHDN, CDR2 FVKESK, per germline. V shed 4 bases and J 6 bases; nucleotides not matched to a gene: 5. The CDR3, as DNA: TGTGCCAGCAGCCGACTAGCGGGAGGGATTGGCAATGAGCAGTTCTTC. Protein: CASSRLAGGIGNEQFF.

The J gene is TRBJ1-6, the V gene TRBV30; unclear D gene. V lost 4 bases to trimming and J lost 7 bases, with 14 bases between them. The CDR3 extends over 14 amino acids. In germline, CDR1 is GTSNPN, CDR2 SVGIG (reference sequence). The CDR3, as DNA: TGTGCCTGGACCGACCTAAATGCAAATTCACCCCTCCACTTT. This gives the protein CAWTDLNANSPLHF. Drawing the rest from reference TRBV30 and TRBJ1-6, the complete variable domain is SQTIHQWPATLVQPVGSPLSLECTVEGTSNPNLYWYRQAAGRGLQLLFYSVGIGQISSEVPQNLSASRPQDRQFILSSKKLLLSDSGFYLCAWTDLNANSPLHFGNGTRLTVT.

This clone was found many times. The chain links TRBV7-9 to TRBJ2-3; 13 positions match TRBD2. Germline CDR1 and CDR2: SEHNR and FQNEAQ (reference sequence). V was clipped by 4 bases and J by 6 bases; unmatched bases: 7. The CDR3 runs to 16 residues. The CDR3 region is CASSSGLAGVADTQYF. In DNA form, the CDR3 reads TGTGCCAGCAGCTCAGGACTAGCGGGAGTAGCGGATACGCAGTATTTT.

J is TRBJ2-2 and V is TRBV7-6; D gene ambiguous. V lost 1 base and J 1 base, leaving 4 bases between the germline ends. The germline V gene encodes CDR1 SGHVS and CDR2 FNYEAQ. This CDR3 has 14 residues. CDR3 DNA sequence: TGTGCCAGCAGCTTAGTCGGGAACACCGGGGAGCTGTTTTTT. Its protein is CASSLVGNTGELFF.

The gene calls are TRBV6-6 and TRBJ2-5, with D hard to call. The V and J ends lost 3 bases and 2 bases respectively, with 13 bases between them. There are 15 residues in the CDR3. Looked up from germline, CDR1 is MNHNY and CDR2 is SVGAGI (reference sequence). The CDR3 nucleotides read TGTGCCAGCAGTTATACGGCCAACCCACAAGAGACCCAGTACTTC. This translates into CASSYTANPQETQYF.

The chain joins TRBV7-9 to TRBJ1-2; D gene unclear. The V gene lost 5 bases and the J gene lost 8 bases, with 15 bases spanning the gap. The CDR3 sequence is 13 residues long. Per germline, CDR1 SEHNR and CDR2 FQNEAQ (reference sequence). The DNA of the CDR3 is TGTGCCAGCAGCCCGAGCGGAGGAAACGGCTACACCTTC. It is translated as CASSPSGGNGYTF.

Regarding this clone: This CDR3 is also generated by other DNA sequences in the sample. This chain connects TRBV7-3 to TRBJ1-1; TRBD1 matches 7 bases. The CDR3 spans 13 residues. After removal of 5 bases from V and 4 bases from J, the junction contained 4 bases not matched to a gene. Germline V CDR1 and CDR2: SGHTA, FQGTGA. CDR3 protein: CASSLTGTTEAFF. The DNA of the CDR3 is TGTGCCAGCAGCCTGACAGGGACCACTGAAGCTTTCTTT.